The sequence of this T cell receptor beta chain was determined in a study of T cell repertoires in cytomegalovirus infection. Overall study: CMV infection and matching HLA type were both indicated by public TCR beta signatures.

This CDR3 has 13 residues. V lost 1 base and J 8 bases, leaving 9 bases between the germline ends. General study results and limits: Individuals carrying CMV plus the relevant HLA were identified by cumulative frequency of public TCR beta families.

This clonotype was counted many times. The antigen remains unidentified. TCRdb fed the reads into MiXCR, producing one record per CDR3 protein. The sample records 400,000 to 550,000 distinct CDR3 sequences, approximately 10% being singletons. This clonotype was sampled from a human donor in good health (CMV status not recorded). Some clones in this sample may be carry-over from other donors' samples. Sequencing was performed on PBMCs. This sequence joins TRBV12-3 or TRBV12-4 and TRBJ2-4; a possible D gene is TRBD2 (5 bases). CDR3 loop: CASSLEQRDIQYF. CDR3 DNA: TGTGCCAGCAGTTTAGAACAGAGGGACATTCAGTACTTC.